This T cell receptor (beta chain) was sequenced in a study of neurological immune-mediated disorders. Time point indicated: longitudinal time-point 1 (baseline). Looked up from germline, CDR1 is SEHNR and CDR2 is FQNEAQ (reference sequence). J lost 6 bases, V lost 1 base, and 14 bases had no gene match. This CDR3 is 17 amino acids long. TCRdb analysed the 5' RACE reads with MiXCR anew, one entry per CDR3 protein. The sample yields some 60,000 distinct CDR3 sequences, around 11% seen once. This clonotype appeared many times. The receptor comes from a male donor with HTLV-1-associated myelopathy (HAM/TSP). Sequencing was carried out using PBMCs. The rearrangement links TRBV7-9 to TRBJ2-7, with TRBD1 matching over 8 bases. CDR3 DNA sequence: TGTGCCAGCAGCTTAGTTAATGTAGACAGGGGAAGGAGCGAGCAGTACTTC. This gives the protein CASSLVNVDRGRSEQYF.